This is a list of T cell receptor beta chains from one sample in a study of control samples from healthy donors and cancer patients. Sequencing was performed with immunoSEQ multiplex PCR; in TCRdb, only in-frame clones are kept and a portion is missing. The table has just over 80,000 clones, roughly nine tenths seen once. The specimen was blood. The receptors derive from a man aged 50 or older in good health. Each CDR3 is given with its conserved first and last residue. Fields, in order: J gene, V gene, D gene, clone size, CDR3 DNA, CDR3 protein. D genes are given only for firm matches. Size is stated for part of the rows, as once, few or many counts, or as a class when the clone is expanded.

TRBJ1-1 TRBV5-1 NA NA TGCGCCAGCAGCTTGGAACAGGGCACTGAAGCTTTCTTT CASSLEQGTEAFF
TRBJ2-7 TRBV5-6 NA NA TGTGCCAGCAGCTTGGAAGGGATTACCTACGAGCAGTACTTC CASSLEGITYEQYF
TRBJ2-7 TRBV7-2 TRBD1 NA TGTGCCAGCAGCTTGGTAGGGCTTGACAGGGCCTACGAGCAGTACTTC CASSLVGLDRAYEQYF
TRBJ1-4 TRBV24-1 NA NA TGTGCCACCAGTGATACAGGAGGGGGTGAAAAACTGTTTTTT CATSDTGGGEKLFF
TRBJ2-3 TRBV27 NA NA TGTGCCAGCAGTTTAGCCGGGGTGCTTGATACGCAGTATTTT CASSLAGVLDTQYF
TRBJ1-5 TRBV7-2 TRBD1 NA TGTGCCAGCAGCCAGACAGGGAACAATCAGCCCCAGCATTTT CASSQTGNNQPQHF
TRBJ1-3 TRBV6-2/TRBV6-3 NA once TGTGCCAGCAGTTCCAGGACACTCTCTGGAAACACCATATATTTT CASSSRTLSGNTIYF
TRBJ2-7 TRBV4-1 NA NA TGCGCCAGCAGCCAACTACCCGACAGCTCCTACGAGCAGTACTTC CASSQLPDSSYEQYF
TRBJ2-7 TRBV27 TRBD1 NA TGTGCCAGCAGTAGATACCTGACAGGGGCGCGGTCCTACGAGCAGTACTTC CASSRYLTGARSYEQYF
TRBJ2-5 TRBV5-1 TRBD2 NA TGCGCCAGCAGCTTCGGGACCCCGGGGGGAGAGACCCAGTACTTC CASSFGTPGGETQYF
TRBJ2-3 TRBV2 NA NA TGTGCCAGCAGTCGAGGGACGCATTTCACAGATACGCAGTATTTT CASSRGTHFTDTQYF
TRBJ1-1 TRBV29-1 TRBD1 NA TGCAGCGTTGGACAGGGGTTGGTGAACACTGAAGCTTTCTTT CSVGQGLVNTEAFF
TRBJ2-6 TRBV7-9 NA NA TGTGCCAGCAGTGAGAGGAGGGGTTTTGGGGCCAACGTCCTGACTTTC CASSERRGFGANVLTF
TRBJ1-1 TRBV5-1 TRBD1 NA TGCGCCAGCAGCCAAAGAGGGGACAGGATCATGAACACTGAAGCTTTCTTT CASSQRGDRIMNTEAFF
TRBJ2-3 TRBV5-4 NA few TGTGCCAGCAGTCTCCGGACTCTGTCCGCAGATACGCAGTATTTT CASSLRTLSADTQYF
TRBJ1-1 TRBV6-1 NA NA TGTGCCAGCAGTGAAAGGCAGAACACTGAAGCTTTCTTT CASSERQNTEAFF
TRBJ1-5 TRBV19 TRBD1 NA TGTGCCAGTAGTATAATAAGGGACAGGGTTGTTTTTAGCAATCAGCCCCAGCATTTT CASSIIRDRVVFSNQPQHF
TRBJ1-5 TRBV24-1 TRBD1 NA TGTGCCACCAGCTCGGGACAGGTCAATCAGCCCCAGCATTTT CATSSGQVNQPQHF
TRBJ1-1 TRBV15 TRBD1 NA TGTGCCACCAGCAGAGTACGATCAGGGGGTAAGACTGAAGCTTTCTTT CATSRVRSGGKTEAFF
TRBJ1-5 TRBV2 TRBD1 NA TGTGCCAGCAGACGACAGGGGGTTATTCAGCCCCAGCATTTT CASRRQGVIQPQHF
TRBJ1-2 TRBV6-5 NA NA TGTGCCAGCAGTTTGATAAGGGACTATGGCTACACCTTC CASSLIRDYGYTF
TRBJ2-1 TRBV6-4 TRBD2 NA TGTGCCAGCAGTGACCGGGGGGGGCCGAACAATGAGCAGTTCTTC CASSDRGGPNNEQFF
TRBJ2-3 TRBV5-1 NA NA TGCGCCAGCAGCTTGATTAGGACCCAAACCGGGGATACGCAGTATTTT CASSLIRTQTGDTQYF
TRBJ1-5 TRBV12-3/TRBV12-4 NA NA TGTGCCAGCAGTTTAGACAATCAGCCCCAGCATTTT CASSLDNQPQHF
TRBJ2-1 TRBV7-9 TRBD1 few TGTGCCAGCAGCCCTGGACAGGGGGGACACAATGAGCAGTTCTTC CASSPGQGGHNEQFF
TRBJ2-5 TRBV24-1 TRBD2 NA TGTGCCACCAGTGACCCCGGGACTAGCGGGGGAGGCCAGTACTTC CATSDPGTSGGGQYF
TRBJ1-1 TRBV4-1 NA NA TGCGCCAGCAGCCAAGTGATTTGGACTGAAGCTTTCTTT CASSQVIWTEAFF
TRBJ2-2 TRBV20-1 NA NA TGCAGTGCTAGTTACCCGACAGCCGGGGAGCTGTTTTTT CSASYPTAGELFF
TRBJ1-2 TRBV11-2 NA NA TGTGCCAGCAGCTTAGAGGTGGCGAGCTATGGCTACACCTTC CASSLEVASYGYTF
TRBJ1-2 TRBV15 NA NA TGTGCCACCAGCAGAACGCGCGGGGGCCTCTATGGCTACACCTTC CATSRTRGGLYGYTF
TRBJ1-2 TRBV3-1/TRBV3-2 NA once TGTGCCAGCAGCCAAGTTAAGGGACGCTACACCTTC CASSQVKGRYTF
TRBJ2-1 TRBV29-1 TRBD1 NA TGCAGCGTGACAGGGGCTTTTTACAATGAGCAGTTCTTC CSVTGAFYNEQFF
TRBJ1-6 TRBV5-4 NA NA TGTGCCAGCAGCTTTTCTGGTTCACCCCTCCACTTT CASSFSGSPLHF
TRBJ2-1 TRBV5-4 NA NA TGTGCCAGCAGCGCCCGGGCCCCAGAGGAGTTCTTC CASSARAPEEFF
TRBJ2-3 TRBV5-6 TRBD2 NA TGTGCCAGCAGCGAACTAGCGGGGGGACTCACAGATACGCAGTATTTT CASSELAGGLTDTQYF
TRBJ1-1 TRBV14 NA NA TGTGCCAGCACGTTCCACAGGGACGGGTGGACTGAAGCTTTCTTT CASTFHRDGWTEAFF
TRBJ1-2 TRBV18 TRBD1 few TGTGCCAGCTCACTTCAAGGGACAGCTAACTATGGCTACACCTTC CASSLQGTANYGYTF
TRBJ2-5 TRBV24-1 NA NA TGTGCCACGAGGACAGACCAAGAGACCCAGTACTTC CATRTDQETQYF
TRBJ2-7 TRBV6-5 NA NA TGTGCCAGCAGTCCGGAGAGGGTCTCCTACGAGCAGTACTTC CASSPERVSYEQYF
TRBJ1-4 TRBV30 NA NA TGTGCCTGGAGTCCGTCTGGGGAAAAACTGTTTTTT CAWSPSGEKLFF